The 10 T cell receptor beta chains below were found in one sample sequenced in a study of cytomegalovirus exposure and HLA in healthy donors. Sequenced by immunoSEQ multiplex PCR; TCRdb stores in-frame clones only, minus some. In the table there are about 160,000 clones, over 85% of which are singletons. The sample comprised PBMCs. Receptors were obtained from a woman younger than 35 in good health and CMV-seropositive.

CDR3 nucleotides: TGTGCCAGCAGTTCCTATTCCAAGAACACTGAAGCTTTCTTT. Translation gives CASSSYSKNTEAFF. The V call is TRBV27, the J call TRBJ1-1; D call uncertain. V gave up 4 bases and J gave up 1 base, with 10 bases separating them. This CDR3 contains 14 residues. Per germline, CDR1 MNHEY and CDR2 SMNVEV (reference sequence).

The V gene is TRBV11-2, the J gene TRBJ1-2; 7 nucleotides match TRBD1. The CDR3 length is 16 residues. Germline V lookup: CDR1 SGHAT, CDR2 FQNNGV. The V gene end was trimmed by 5 bases and the J gene end by 4 bases; junction bases not matched to a gene: 13. In DNA form, the CDR3 reads TGTGCCAGCAGCCCGAATTTGGGGACAGCTCTCTATGGCTACACCTTC. Protein product: CASSPNLGTALYGYTF.

V gene TRBV13 combines with J gene TRBJ2-3, with D hard to call. The CDR3 totals 12 residues. The V end was cut by 5 bases, the J end by 4 bases, with 7 bases between. The germline CDR1 and CDR2 sequences are PRHDT and FYEKMQ (reference sequence). As DNA, the CDR3 is TGTGCCAGCAGCCTTACAGCAGATACGCAGTATTTT. Its translation: CASSLTADTQYF. Full variable domain (outside the CDR3, taken from reference TRBV13 and TRBJ2-3): AAGVIQSPRHLIKEKRETATLKCYPIPRHDTVYWYQQGPGQDPQFLISFYEKMQSDKGSIPDRFSAQQFSDYHSELNMSSLELGDSALYFCASSLTADTQYFGPGTRLTVL.

V and J are TRBV7-9 and TRBJ2-1, with 7 bases aligning to TRBD2. This CDR3 contains 15 residues. Germline V gene data show CDR1 as SEHNR and CDR2 as FQNEAQ (reference sequence). J gave up 8 bases and V 0 bases, and 7 bases lay outside the gene matches. The CDR3 coding sequence is TGTGCCAGCAGCTTAGCGGTTCTAGCGGTCGATGAGCAGTTCTTC. Translation: CASSLAVLAVDEQFF.

This sequence joins TRBV5-1 and TRBJ1-1; D is perhaps TRBD1 (5 bases). CDR1 and CDR2 from the germline V gene are SGHRS and YFSETQ. The germline V and J ends were trimmed by 1 base and 4 bases, with 14 bases remaining between them. The CDR3 runs 15 residues. In DNA, the CDR3 is TGCGCCAGCAGCTTGTCTTCAGGGTCCCTCACTGAAGCTTTCTTT. Its translation is CASSLSSGSLTEAFF.

V is TRBV18 and J is TRBJ2-7; 10 bases align to TRBD2. Germline trimming cut 7 bases from V and 6 bases from J; bases unmatched to any gene: 6. The CDR3 consists of 13 residues. Germline V gene data show CDR1 as KGHSH and CDR2 as LQKENI. The DNA for the CDR3 is TGTGCCAGCTTCAGCGGGAGGGCTGGCGAGCAGTACTTC. Translated, it gives CASFSGRAGEQYF.

This sequence joins TRBV5-4 and TRBJ1-5; TRBD1 might be the D (5 bases). Trimming stripped 0 bases from V and 0 bases from J, with 10 bases between. Germline assignment: CDR1 SGHNT and CDR2 YYREEE (reference sequence). The CDR3 has 16 amino acids. This chain's CDR3 is CASSLGGGNSNQPQHF. The CDR3 DNA reads as TGTGCCAGCAGCTTGGGGGGGGGAAATAGCAATCAGCCCCAGCATTTT. Supplemented by reference TRBV5-4 and TRBJ1-5, the full variable domain reads ETGVTQSPTHLIKTRGQQVTLRCSSQSGHNTVSWYQQALGQGPQFIFQYYREEENGRGNFPPRFSGLQFPNYSSELNVNALELDDSALYLCASSLGGGNSNQPQHFGDGTRLSIL.

The chain uses TRBV7-6 and TRBJ2-7, with TRBD1 matching over 7 bases. The CDR3 spans 15 residues. CDR1 SGHVS and CDR2 FNYEAQ come from the germline V gene. Trimming at V came to 4 bases and at J to 6 bases, leaving 12 bases not matched to a gene. The CDR3 is CASSSITTGDREQYF. The CDR3 DNA follows: TGTGCCAGCAGCTCGATCACCACAGGGGATCGCGAGCAGTACTTC.

The chain combines TRBV6-1 with TRBJ1-2; 7 bases are shared with TRBD1. J lost 2 bases, V lost 8 bases, and 5 bases had no gene match. The V gene's germline CDR1 is MNHNS and CDR2 SASEGT. This CDR3 comprises 13 residues. CDR3 bases: TGTGCCAGCGGCCGGGACAGAAACTATGGCTACACCTTC. Protein product: CASGRDRNYGYTF.

The chain joins TRBV7-9 to TRBJ1-4; 7 positions match TRBD1. CDR3 length equals 14 residues. With V trimmed by 6 bases and J by 8 bases, 9 bases remained unmatched. The germline V gene has CDR1 SEHNR and CDR2 FQNEAQ (reference sequence). This CDR3 reads CASSPDRAQEKLFF. The CDR3 DNA follows: TGTGCCAGCAGTCCTGACAGGGCCCAAGAAAAACTGTTTTTT.